Below, one T cell receptor beta chain is given with its context. This entry comes from a study of blood T cell repertoires in COVID-19. Measured with immunoSEQ multiplex PCR; TCRdb has only the in-frame clones, and not every one. The repertoire has more than 35,000 clones, roughly 87% of them found once; the top ten carry less than 7%. Germline V gene lookup returns CDR1 SEHNR and CDR2 FQNEAQ (reference sequence). With V trimmed by 3 bases and J by 2 bases, 3 bases remained unmatched. There are 15 residues in the CDR3. Sequencing input: peripheral blood. This receptor was identified in a human donor in a cohort sampled during active COVID-19. V and J are TRBV7-9 and TRBJ2-1, with 8 bases that match TRBD2. The CDR3, as DNA: TGTGCCAGCAGCTTGATTAGCGGGACCTACAATGAGCAGTTCTTC. Protein sequence: CASSLISGTYNEQFF.